These 14 T cell receptor beta chains were sequenced from one sample in a study of shared clonotypes between healthy human individuals. Naive CD8 cells lacked CD45RO, underwent positive selection for CCR7 and left out terminally differentiated effector memory CD45RA+ cells. The data were produced by immunoSEQ multiplex PCR, yet TCRdb's version contains in-frame clones alone and is incomplete. The data show roughly 2,000,000 clones, about 95% seen once. The sequencing input was naive CD8+ T cells sorted from blood. The receptors stem from a man younger than 30 in good health.

This chain joins TRBV5-1 and TRBJ2-3; TRBD2 is a possible D gene (6 bases). The ends were cut back, 0 bases at V and 2 bases at J, with 16 bases in the middle. Germline V gene lookup returns CDR1 SGHRS and CDR2 YFSETQ. This CDR3 comprises 17 residues. The DNA of the CDR3 is TGCGCCAGCAGCTTGGAGGGTAGCGGATTATACACAGATACGCAGTATTTT. It is translated as CASSLEGSGLYTDTQYF.

The chain recombines TRBV19 with TRBJ2-1; 9 bases fit TRBD2. After removal of 6 bases from V and 3 bases from J, the junction contained 15 bases not matched to a gene. Germline V lookup: CDR1 LNHDA, CDR2 SQIVND (reference sequence). The CDR3 runs to 18 residues. CDR3 protein: CASSLALAGPSFYNEQFF. CDR3 DNA sequence: TGTGCCAGTAGCCTCGCGCTAGCGGGACCATCGTTCTACAATGAGCAGTTCTTC.

The rearrangement uses TRBV4-1 and TRBJ2-7; no reliable D call. There are 14 residues in the CDR3. V was cut by 4 bases and J by 4 bases, with 14 bases left in between. Germline-derived CDR1 and CDR2 are MGHRA and YSYEKL. The chain's CDR3 is CASSPTGALYEQYF. The DNA of the CDR3 is TGCGCCAGCAGCCCGACTGGAGCCTTATACGAGCAGTACTTC.

This clone was seen a single time. The chain combines TRBV6-4 with TRBJ2-3; 9 nucleotides line up with TRBD2. The CDR3 is 18 residues long. In germline, CDR1 is MRHNA, CDR2 SNTAGT. V lost 0 bases to trimming and J lost 5 bases; unmatched junction nucleotides: 12. The CDR3 sequence is CASSDSSVEREVLDTQYF. The CDR3 bases are TGTGCCAGCAGTGACTCGAGTGTGGAGCGGGAGGTGTTAGATACGCAGTATTTT.

The chain couples TRBV4-1 to TRBJ2-3; D might be TRBD1 (5 bases). Germline V gene data show CDR1 as MGHRA and CDR2 as YSYEKL. The CDR3 sequence is 17 residues long. V was trimmed by 4 bases and J by 0 bases, leaving 17 bases between them. CDR3 region: CASSPEKLDISTDTQYF. The CDR3 DNA reads TGCGCCAGCAGCCCCGAGAAGCTGGACATTAGCACAGATACGCAGTATTTT.

The J gene is TRBJ2-1, the V gene TRBV21-1; the table's TRBD1 call for D was not verified on the DNA. TRBV21-1 is listed as a pseudogene. The CDR3 spans 15 residues. CDR3 region: CASSKSQGRDNEQFF. The DNA for the CDR3 is TGTGCCAGCAGTAAGAGCCAGGGTCGGGACAATGAGCAGTTCTTC.

The chain has TRBV27 and TRBJ2-1; D is uncertain. CDR1 MNHEY and CDR2 SMNVEV come from the germline V gene (reference sequence). This CDR3 is built from 14 residues. V lost 5 bases and J lost 9, with 17 bases in between. The CDR3: CASSPSFPPGEQFF. CDR3 bases: TGTGCCAGCAGTCCGAGTTTTCCTCCCGGTGAGCAGTTCTTC.

The chain has TRBV6-1 and TRBJ1-4, with D perhaps TRBD1 (5 bases). V was trimmed by 2 bases and J by 4 bases, leaving 11 bases between them. The germline V gene encodes CDR1 MNHNS and CDR2 SASEGT. The CDR3 sequence is 15 residues long. CDR3 in DNA: TGTGCCAGCAGTGAATGGGACTGGAGTAATGAAAAACTGTTTTTT. As protein: CASSEWDWSNEKLFF.

The chain couples TRBV9 to TRBJ2-1, with 8 bases lining up with TRBD2. Germline assignment: CDR1 SGDLS and CDR2 YYNGEE. This CDR3 spans 15 amino acids. The J segment lost 4 bases and the V segment lost 4 bases, leaving 7 bases of the junction unmatched. The CDR3, as DNA: TGTGCCAGCAGCCCCACCGGCGGGGGGTACAATGAGCAGTTCTTC. This gives the protein CASSPTGGGYNEQFF.

The chain combines TRBV7-6 with TRBJ2-7; 8 bases are shared with TRBD1. The germline gives CDR1 SGHVS, CDR2 FNYEAQ. Trimming at V came to 8 bases and at J to 2 bases, leaving 5 bases not matched to a gene. This CDR3 region has 13 residues. CDR3: CASAQGETYEQYF. Written as DNA, the CDR3 is TGTGCCAGCGCACAGGGGGAGACCTACGAGCAGTACTTC.

This chain links TRBV6-6 with TRBJ2-2; the D is unclear. Germline assignment: CDR1 MNHNY and CDR2 SVGAGI (reference sequence). V gave up 2 bases and J gave up 7 bases, with 11 bases separating them. This CDR3 has 14 amino acids. The CDR3 protein is CASSYTVSDGELFF. Here the CDR3 DNA reads TGTGCCAGCAGTTACACTGTTTCGGACGGGGAGCTGTTTTTT.

As regards this clone: The same CDR3 arises from other DNA sequences in this sample as well. V gene TRBV11-2 combines with J gene TRBJ2-2; D is ambiguous. CDR1 SGHAT and CDR2 FQNNGV come from the germline V gene. The CDR3 has 12 amino acids. Trimming pared 3 bases from V and 4 bases from J, leaving 3 bases between. The CDR3 loop is CASSLATGELFF. The CDR3 DNA reads as TGTGCCAGCAGCTTGGCCACCGGGGAGCTGTTTTTT.

Regarding this clone: Other nucleotide sequences in the sample specify the same CDR3. The rearrangement uses TRBV7-9 and TRBJ2-6; D is possibly TRBD2 (6 bases). With 0 bases removed from V and 1 base from J, the gap between germline ends came to 7 bases. The CDR3 has 16 residues. Germline CDR1 is SEHNR and CDR2 is FQNEAQ (reference sequence). CDR3: CASSLAGGSGANVLTF. The CDR3 DNA sequence: TGTGCCAGCAGCTTAGCGGGGGGATCTGGGGCCAACGTCCTGACTTTC.

The chain joins TRBV27 to TRBJ2-7; TRBD1 agrees at 9 bases. Per germline, CDR1 MNHEY and CDR2 SMNVEV (reference sequence). The J segment lost 2 bases and the V segment lost 5 bases, leaving 4 bases of the junction unmatched. This CDR3 comprises 14 residues. CDR3 nucleotide sequence: TGTGCCAGCAGTGACAGGGGGTTTCCCTACGAGCAGTACTTC. It encodes CASSDRGFPYEQYF.